The 6 T cell receptor beta chains below were found in one sample sequenced in a study of vaccination and CD4 T cells after COVID-19. Treatment specified: approximately 11-day PBMC culture with coronavirus spike peptide pools or control peptides (ViraFEST assay). The Oncomine TCR Beta short-read assay sequenced DNA from cultured CD4+ T cells. TCRdb reprocessed the PCR reads with MiXCR, giving one entry per CDR3 protein. The sample shows around 15,000 distinct CDR3 sequences, 36% of them seen only once. No antigen has been identified for these receptors. Here the sequenced sample was CD4+ T cells from blood, cultured in vitro, taken before SARS-CoV-2 vaccination. The receptors derive from a human donor who received a COVID-19 vaccine.

V gene TRBV20-1 combines with J gene TRBJ2-7; TRBD2 matches at 15 bases. V was clipped by 4 bases and J by 6 bases; unmatched bases: 16. Germline V gene sequence: CDR1 DFQATT, CDR2 SNEGSKA (reference sequence). The CDR3 sequence is 18 residues long. The CDR3 DNA is TGCAGTGCTAACCTAGGACTAGCGGGGGGGCTTAGTAGCGCCGAGCAGTACTTC. As protein: CSANLGLAGGLSSAEQYF.

This chain uses TRBV2 with TRBJ1-2, with no clear D. V was clipped by 3 bases and J by 2 bases, with 13 bases between them. The CDR3 sequence is 15 residues long. Germline loops: CDR1 SNHLY, CDR2 FYNNEI. The CDR3 DNA is TGTGCCAGCAGTGAGTTTGCGGCAGTAAACTATGGCTACACCTTC. Its protein is CASSEFAAVNYGYTF.

This chain links TRBV4-1 with TRBJ2-3; 8 bases map to TRBD2. Germline lookup yields CDR1 MGHRA and CDR2 YSYEKL. The trim removed 3 bases at V and 14 bases at J, leaving 16 bases unmatched. The CDR3 totals 15 residues. The CDR3 sequence is CASSQYEMTGGRSYF. CDR3 coding DNA: TGCGCCAGCAGCCAGTACGAAATGACGGGGGGGAGGTCGTATTTT.

This clonotype was counted between two and nine times. This CDR3 is CASRTSGYYNEQFF. CDR3 nucleotide sequence: TGTGCCAGCAGAACTAGCGGCTACTACAATGAGCAGTTCTTC. V and J are TRBV7-2 and TRBJ2-1; 8 nucleotides line up with TRBD2. There are 14 residues in the CDR3. V trimming: 6 bases; J trimming: 3 bases; junction bases outside the gene matches: 4. Germline loops: CDR1 SGHTA, CDR2 FQGNSA.

The rearrangement links TRBV7-2 to TRBJ2-1, with D tentatively TRBD1 or TRBD2 (5 bases each). With 3 bases removed from V and 7 bases from J, the gap between germline ends came to 10 bases. CDR3 size: 13 residues. The germline gives CDR1 SGHTA, CDR2 FQGNSA. CDR3 sequence: CASSFTRGNEQFF. The CDR3 DNA follows: TGTGCCAGCAGCTTTACGAGGGGAAATGAGCAGTTCTTC.

V gene TRBV7-2 combines with J gene TRBJ1-1, with no clear D. Trimming removed 1 base from V and 5 bases from J, with 11 bases in between. The CDR3 has 14 residues. Germline V gene lookup returns CDR1 SGHTA and CDR2 FQGNSA. This CDR3 reads CASSLEGLGTEAFF. In DNA, the CDR3 is TGTGCCAGCAGCTTAGAAGGGCTGGGTACTGAAGCTTTCTTT.